One and the same sample provided the 7 T cell receptor beta chains below, sequenced in a study of shared clonotypes between healthy human individuals. Using immunoSEQ multiplex PCR, the repertoire was profiled, and TCRdb retains in-frame clones only, with some absent. The data contain 490,000 or so clones, less than 80% of them singletons. The sequencing input was PBMCs. The receptor set was obtained from a woman between 35 and 50 years old in good health. Some clones in this sample may be carry-over from other donors' samples.

The chain employs TRBV2 and TRBJ1-2, with TRBD1 as a possible D gene (5 bases). Germline V gives CDR1 SNHLY, CDR2 FYNNEI. The CDR3 is 12 residues long. The V end was cut by 6 bases, the J end by 5 bases, with 10 bases between. The chain's CDR3 is CASRRQSYGYTF. The CDR3 bases are TGTGCCAGCAGACGACAGTCTTATGGCTACACCTTC.

This chain uses TRBV28 with TRBJ2-3; D not certain. The CDR3 spans 15 residues. The V gene's germline CDR1 is MDHEN and CDR2 SYDVKM. The V and J ends lost 7 bases and 1 base respectively, with 15 bases between them. The CDR3 protein is CASKPPGTRTDTQYF. The CDR3, as DNA: TGTGCCAGCAAACCCCCCGGAACGCGCACAGATACGCAGTATTTT.

Points on this clone: Additional DNA sequences in this sample encode the identical CDR3. This chain links TRBV28 with TRBJ2-5; no definite D call. The CDR3 contains 11 residues. CDR1 is MDHEN and CDR2 is SYDVKM in the germline V gene. Trimming removed 6 bases at V and 2 bases at J, with 4 bases between. This CDR3 is CASRLQETQYF. DNA of the CDR3: TGTGCCAGCAGGCTGCAAGAGACCCAGTACTTC.

This clone was observed once. This chain joins TRBV30 and TRBJ2-3; TRBD1 might be the D (5 bases). With 5 bases removed from V and 3 bases from J, the gap between germline ends came to 9 bases. Per germline, CDR1 GTSNPN and CDR2 SVGIG (reference sequence). This CDR3 comprises 12 residues. In DNA, the CDR3 is TGTGCCTGGGGTAGGGGTACAGATACGCAGTATTTT. It translates to CAWGRGTDTQYF.

The genes are TRBV30 and TRBJ2-2; TRBD2 aligns across 13 bases. Germline CDR1 GTSNPN, CDR2 SVGIG (reference sequence). CDR3 length: 15 amino acids. V gave up 2 bases and J gave up 4 bases; unmatched junction bases: 1. The CDR3: CAWSRLAGGTGELFF. CDR3 in DNA: TGTGCCTGGAGTCGACTAGCGGGGGGCACCGGGGAGCTGTTTTTT.

J is TRBJ1-1 and V is TRBV28; D gene uncertain. The CDR3 covers 12 residues. V gave up 3 bases and J gave up 5 bases, with 7 bases separating them. The germline gives CDR1 MDHEN, CDR2 SYDVKM. Here the CDR3 DNA reads TGTGCCAGCAGTTTCGGAGGAACTGAAGCTTTCTTT. As protein: CASSFGGTEAFF.

As to this clone: The sample holds other DNA sequences that translate to the same CDR3. The chain has TRBV5-6 and TRBJ2-3, with 7 bases aligning to TRBD1. The CDR3 has 14 amino acids. Germline V gives CDR1 SGHDT, CDR2 YYEEEE. V shed 2 bases and J 1 base; nucleotides not matched to a gene: 1. The CDR3 DNA reads as TGTGCCAGCAGCTTCGGACAGGGCACAGATACGCAGTATTTT. This sequence encodes CASSFGQGTDTQYF.